The next 25 T cell receptor beta chains were all read from a single sample in a study of neurological immune-mediated disorders. TCRdb processed the 5' RACE reads anew with MiXCR; each CDR3 protein has one entry. Of over 70,000 distinct CDR3 sequences listed, 10% are singletons. Specified time point: longitudinal time-point 1 (baseline). What was sequenced was PBMCs. The receptors come from a man aged 25-45 years in good health.

This clonotype was detected ten times or more. This chain uses TRBV5-1 with TRBJ2-1, with 13 nucleotides matching TRBD2. Per germline, CDR1 SGHRS and CDR2 YFSETQ. With V trimmed by 5 bases and J by 9 bases, 8 bases remained unmatched. The CDR3 runs 15 residues. CDR3 region: CASSSGTSGTSEQFF. The CDR3 DNA is TGCGCCAGCAGTTCCGGGACTAGCGGGACAAGTGAGCAGTTCTTC.

In its sample, this clonotype was seen many times. V usage is TRBV29-1 and J usage is TRBJ1-3; 8 positions agree with TRBD1. Trimming removed 7 bases from V and 0 bases from J; junction bases left unmatched: 2. CDR1 is SQVTM and CDR2 is ANQGSEA in the germline V gene. The CDR3 spans 13 residues. The DNA of the CDR3 is TGCAGCGCCGGGACAGGCTCTGGAAACACCATATATTTT. It yields the protein CSAGTGSGNTIYF.

This clonotype was picked up many times. Here the CDR3 reads CASSRTAFGSYEQYF. The DNA for the CDR3 is TGTGCCAGCTCACGCACAGCGTTCGGTTCCTACGAGCAGTACTTC. This chain links TRBV18 with TRBJ2-7; D unresolved. The CDR3 is made up of 15 amino acids. Trimming removed 4 bases from V and 1 base from J, with 14 bases in between. The germline V gene has CDR1 KGHSH and CDR2 LQKENI.

This clonotype appeared many times. The V gene is TRBV18, the J gene TRBJ2-3; 9 bases map to TRBD1. The CDR3 extends over 16 amino acids. Germline assignment: CDR1 KGHSH and CDR2 LQKENI. V was clipped by 4 bases and J by 3 bases; unmatched bases: 8. The CDR3 nucleotides read TGTGCCAGCTCACGCACAGGGGGCGCTAGGACAGATACGCAGTATTTT. This sequence encodes CASSRTGGARTDTQYF. The full variable domain, rest sourced from reference TRBV18 and TRBJ2-3, is NAGVMQNPRHLVRRRGQEARLRCSPMKGHSHVYWYRQLPEEGLKFMVYLQKENIIDESGMPKERFSAEFPKEGPSILRIQQVVRGDSAAYFCASSRTGGARTDTQYFGPGTRLTVL.

This clonotype was counted at least ten times. CDR3 coding DNA: TGTGCCAGCAGCCTGACTAGCGGGGTCGGGGAGCTGTTTTTT. Translation: CASSLTSGVGELFF. The V and J genes are TRBV3-1 and TRBJ2-2, with 11 positions matching TRBD2. V shed 4 bases, J shed 7 bases, and the junction held 2 bases outside the gene matches. The germline V gene has CDR1 LGHDT and CDR2 YNNKEL (reference sequence). This CDR3 spans 14 amino acids.

In this sample, this clonotype turned up a few times. The V and J genes are TRBV7-9 and TRBJ2-1; 7 bases match TRBD2. From germline, CDR1 is SEHNR and CDR2 FQNEAQ (reference sequence). The CDR3 length is 16 residues. Unmatched junction bases numbered 14, after V lost 4 bases and J lost 8 bases. The CDR3 DNA reads TGTGCCAGCAGCTCCATTCTAGGGCGGGAGAAGGATGAGCAGTTCTTC. This gives the protein CASSSILGREKDEQFF.

This clonotype was detected only a few times. The chain recombines TRBV29-1 with TRBJ1-1; D call uncertain. Germline V gene sequence: CDR1 SQVTM, CDR2 ANQGSEA. The CDR3 extends over 10 amino acids. Trimming pared 1 base from V and 7 bases from J, leaving 4 bases between. CDR3 protein: CSVEGSEAFF. Written as DNA, the CDR3 is TGCAGCGTTGAAGGGAGTGAAGCTTTCTTT.

This clonotype appeared many times. The rearrangement uses TRBV7-9 and TRBJ1-1; possibly TRBD1 for D (5 bases). Germline-derived CDR1 and CDR2 are SEHNR and FQNEAQ (reference sequence). Trimming pared 1 base from V and 6 bases from J, leaving 12 bases between. The CDR3 consists of 14 residues. CDR3 sequence: CASSLDGGVPEAFF. The CDR3 nucleotides read TGTGCCAGCAGCTTAGATGGGGGGGTCCCTGAAGCTTTCTTT.

This clonotype has ten or more counts. This chain joins TRBV19 and TRBJ1-1; D call uncertain. Germline V gives CDR1 LNHDA, CDR2 SQIVND (reference sequence). Trimming stripped 1 base from V and 5 bases from J, with 14 bases between. The length of the CDR3 is 15 residues. CDR3 amino acids: CASSIVGSPSTEAFF. CDR3 in DNA: TGTGCCAGTAGTATAGTGGGCTCCCCTTCGACTGAAGCTTTCTTT.

This clonotype showed up many times. The J gene is TRBJ2-1, the V gene TRBV20-1; tentative D call: TRBD1 (5 bases). Germline assignment: CDR1 DFQATT and CDR2 SNEGSKA (reference sequence). The CDR3 runs 13 residues. V gave up 2 bases and J gave up 5 bases, with 10 bases separating them. The CDR3 sequence is CSARIGQDNEQFF. In DNA, the CDR3 is TGCAGTGCTAGAATAGGACAAGACAATGAGCAGTTCTTC.

This clonotype has ten or more counts. The genes are TRBV10-3 and TRBJ2-1, with TRBD2 matching 7 bases. This CDR3 has 14 residues. V gave up 8 bases and J gave up 2 bases; unmatched junction bases: 6. Germline V gives CDR1 ENHRY, CDR2 SYGVKD. The CDR3 is CAISQGGAYNEQFF. In nucleotides, the CDR3 is TGTGCCATCTCCCAGGGAGGGGCCTACAATGAGCAGTTCTTC.

J is TRBJ1-1 and V is TRBV10-3; 10 bases fit TRBD1. Germline loops: CDR1 ENHRY, CDR2 SYGVKD. V trimming: 6 bases; J trimming: 5 bases; junction bases outside the gene matches: 6. CDR3 length: 14 amino acids. The CDR3 reads CAIRVDRGRTEAFF. For the CDR3, the DNA is TGTGCCATCAGAGTGGACAGGGGGAGGACTGAAGCTTTCTTT.

This clonotype was counted at least ten times. The rearrangement links TRBV3-1 to TRBJ2-1; 8 bases line up with TRBD2. V gave up 1 base and J gave up 12 bases; unmatched junction bases: 11. The CDR3 totals 15 residues. The V gene's germline CDR1 is LGHDT and CDR2 YNNKEL (reference sequence). The CDR3 sequence is CASSQGLAQTRRQFF. As DNA, the CDR3 is TGTGCCAGCAGCCAAGGACTAGCGCAAACACGGAGGCAGTTCTTC.

This clonotype was found many times. V gene TRBV20-1 combines with J gene TRBJ2-1, with 11 bases aligning to TRBD2. Germline V gene lookup returns CDR1 DFQATT and CDR2 SNEGSKA (reference sequence). The CDR3 loop spans 15 amino acids. J gave up 4 bases and V 5 bases, and 7 bases lay outside the gene matches. The CDR3 sequence is CSAVKIAGGYNEQFF. CDR3 DNA sequence: TGCAGTGCTGTAAAAATAGCGGGAGGGTACAATGAGCAGTTCTTC.

V usage is TRBV2 and J usage is TRBJ2-1; D ambiguous. Germline V gene data show CDR1 as SNHLY and CDR2 as FYNNEI. The CDR3 extends over 13 amino acids. V lost 8 bases, J lost 4 bases, and 12 bases lay in between. CDR3 in amino acids: CASGLGSYNEQFF. In DNA, the CDR3 is TGTGCCAGCGGATTGGGCTCTTACAATGAGCAGTTCTTC.

In its sample, this clonotype was seen many times. The J gene is TRBJ2-1, the V gene TRBV3-1; 7 nucleotides align to TRBD1. V dropped 6 bases and J dropped 8; count of bases not matched to a gene: 16. The CDR3 runs to 16 residues. Germline loops: CDR1 LGHDT, CDR2 YNNKEL (reference sequence). The CDR3 region is CASRNRGGRLSHEQFF. For the CDR3, the DNA is TGTGCCAGCAGAAACAGGGGCGGGCGGCTATCACATGAGCAGTTCTTC.

A note on this clonotype: The DNA is omitted, as the CDR3 cannot be located on it reliably, and the CDR3 follows TCRdb's listing. The chain couples TRBV10-1 to TRBJ2-1; the table's D call TRBD1 went unverified against the DNA. Germline values: CDR1 WNHNN, CDR2 SYGVQD (reference sequence). The CDR3 is 13 amino acids long, termini counted. This CDR3 reads CASGVGAGNEQYF.

This clonotype appeared many times. The V and J genes are TRBV12-3 or TRBV12-4 and TRBJ2-7; 8 bases align to TRBD2. There are 14 residues in the CDR3. V lost 3 bases and J lost 7; bases outside the gene matches: 8. The CDR3 reads CASSFGGEAREQYF. CDR3 nucleotide sequence: TGTGCCAGCAGTTTCGGGGGGGAAGCGAGGGAGCAGTACTTC.

This clonotype was recorded many times. The chain is built from TRBV3-1 and TRBJ1-1, with D possibly TRBD1 on 5 matching bases. Germline CDR1 reads LGHDT; CDR2 reads YNNKEL (reference sequence). The CDR3 contains 18 residues. Trimming left V 4 bases short and J 1 base short, with 22 bases between. The CDR3 region has the DNA TGTGCCAGCAGCCCCCCGGGGGGAGGGGCGGTGAGGAACACTGAAGCTTTCTTT. Its translation is CASSPPGGGAVRNTEAFF.

For this clonotype: Relative to the germline gene, one junction end is altered; a read error may explain this. The V call is TRBV25-1, the J call TRBJ2-3; the D call may be TRBD1 or TRBD2 (5 bases each). Germline V gene lookup returns CDR1 MGHDK and CDR2 SYGVNS. The CDR3 is 14 amino acids. Here the CDR3 reads CAGSNRDHLDTQYF. The CDR3 DNA follows: TGTGCCGGCAGTAACCGGGACCATTTGGATACGCAGTATTTT.

This clonotype was seen ten or more times. The chain uses TRBV6-5 and TRBJ2-2, with 9 bases identical to TRBD1. The germline CDR1 and CDR2 sequences are MNHEY and SVGAGI. The ends lost 1 base at V and 2 bases at J; junction bases unmatched: 8. The CDR3 totals 18 residues. The CDR3 is CASSYFLPGQGNTGELFF. The CDR3 bases are TGTGCCAGCAGTTACTTCCTTCCGGGACAGGGTAACACCGGGGAGCTGTTTTTT.

There are many counts of this clonotype. This chain links TRBV5-1 with TRBJ1-2, with TRBD1 matching over 8 bases. The CDR3 covers 13 residues. V was pared by 3 bases and J by 3 bases, with 1 base of the junction left unmatched. From germline, CDR1 is SGHRS and CDR2 YFSETQ. The CDR3 DNA reads TGCGCCAGCAGCTCGGGACAGGACTATGGCTACACCTTC. Its protein product is CASSSGQDYGYTF.

This clonotype was observed at least ten times. The CDR3 DNA is TGCAGCGTTGTCTATTCACGGGAGAGTATTGGTCAAGAGACCCAGTACTTC. It encodes CSVVYSRESIGQETQYF. The chain has TRBV29-1 and TRBJ2-5; TRBD2 might be the D (6 bases). Looked up from germline, CDR1 is SQVTM and CDR2 is ANQGSEA. V lost 4 bases and J 2 bases, leaving 23 bases between the germline ends. The CDR3 sequence is 17 residues long.

This clonotype was observed many times. The V gene is TRBV3-1, the J gene TRBJ2-1; 12 bases agree with TRBD2. Germline loops: CDR1 LGHDT, CDR2 YNNKEL (reference sequence). The CDR3 sequence is 18 residues long. The ends lost 1 base at V and 5 bases at J; junction bases unmatched: 9. CDR3 amino acids: CASSQAPSGRAFHNEQFF. The CDR3 nucleotides read TGTGCCAGCAGCCAAGCGCCTAGCGGGAGGGCCTTTCACAATGAGCAGTTCTTC.

This clonotype came up many times. The chain carries TRBV29-1 and TRBJ2-7, with TRBD2 matching 7 bases. CDR1 is SQVTM, CDR2 ANQGSEA, per germline. The ends lost 2 bases at V and 2 bases at J; junction bases unmatched: 6. CDR3 length: 14 amino acids. This CDR3 is CSVERASGAYEQYF. The CDR3 coding sequence is TGCAGCGTTGAAAGGGCTAGCGGAGCCTACGAGCAGTACTTC.